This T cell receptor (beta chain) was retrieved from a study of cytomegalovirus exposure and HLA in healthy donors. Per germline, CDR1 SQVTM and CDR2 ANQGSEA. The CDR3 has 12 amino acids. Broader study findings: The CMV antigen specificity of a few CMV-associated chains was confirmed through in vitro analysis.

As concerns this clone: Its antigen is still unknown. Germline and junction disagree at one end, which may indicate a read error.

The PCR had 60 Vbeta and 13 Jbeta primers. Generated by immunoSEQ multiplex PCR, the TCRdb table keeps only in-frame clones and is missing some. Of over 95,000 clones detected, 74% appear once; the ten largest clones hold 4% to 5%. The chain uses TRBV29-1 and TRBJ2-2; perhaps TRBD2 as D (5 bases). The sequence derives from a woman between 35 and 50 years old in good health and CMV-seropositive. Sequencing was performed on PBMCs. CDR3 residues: CSADPGHRGAVF. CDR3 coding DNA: TGCAGCGCCGACCCTGGGCATCGGGGAGCTGTTTTT.